Listed here are 11 T cell receptor beta chains from one sample, sequenced in a study of cytomegalovirus exposure and HLA in healthy donors. The PCR contained 60 Vbeta and 13 Jbeta primers. Generated by immunoSEQ multiplex PCR, the TCRdb table keeps only in-frame clones and is missing some. Here the sample spans about 250,000 clones, about nine tenths being singletons. The specimen sequenced was PBMCs. These receptors were collected from a girl aged 2-10 years in good health and CMV-seronegative.

The chain employs TRBV10-2 and TRBJ2-1; 8 bases line up with TRBD2. The CDR3 length is 16 residues. Per germline, CDR1 WSHSY and CDR2 SAAADI. With 5 bases clipped from V and 0 bases from J, the junction kept 6 bases outside the gene matches. This CDR3 reads CASSTTGTSSYNEQFF. CDR3 in DNA: TGCGCCAGCAGTACCACCGGGACTAGCTCCTACAATGAGCAGTTCTTC.

J is TRBJ1-2 and V is TRBV6-5, with 8 bases lining up with TRBD1. This CDR3 comprises 13 residues. V lost 2 bases to trimming and J lost 7 bases; unmatched junction nucleotides: 3. Germline values: CDR1 MNHEY, CDR2 SVGAGI. The CDR3, as DNA: TGTGCCAGCAGTTACCCAGACAGGGGTGGCTACACCTTC. Its protein product is CASSYPDRGGYTF.

The genes are TRBV29-1 and TRBJ2-2; possible D gene TRBD1, 5 bases. Trimming took off 4 bases at V and 6 bases at J, with 12 bases between the two ends. The CDR3 loop spans 13 amino acids. CDR1 and CDR2 (germline): SQVTM, ANQGSEA. CDR3 sequence: CSVAGPGSGELFF. CDR3 in DNA: TGCAGCGTTGCTGGGCCAGGGTCCGGGGAGCTGTTTTTT.

V and J are TRBV5-4 and TRBJ2-2; TRBD2 agrees at 10 bases. The V gene's germline CDR1 is SGHNT and CDR2 YYREEE (reference sequence). The CDR3 extends over 18 amino acids. V shed 4 bases, J shed 4 bases, and the junction held 13 bases outside the gene matches. CDR3 DNA sequence: TGTGCCAGCAGCATGCCGACTAGCGGGCGGGCGGGCACCGGGGAGCTGTTTTTT. This encodes CASSMPTSGRAGTGELFF.

This chain connects TRBV9 to TRBJ2-5; TRBD2 matches 12 bases. After removal of 2 bases from V and 3 bases from J, the junction contained 2 bases not matched to a gene. There are 15 residues in the CDR3. The germline CDR1 and CDR2 sequences are SGDLS and YYNGEE. The chain's CDR3 is CASSVRTSGEETQYF. CDR3 DNA: TGTGCCAGCAGCGTCAGGACTAGCGGGGAAGAGACCCAGTACTTC.

The V call is TRBV13, the J call TRBJ2-3; D possibly corresponds to TRBD2 (6 bases). V was trimmed by 0 bases and J by 0 bases, leaving 16 bases between them. Per the germline V gene, CDR1 is PRHDT and CDR2 is FYEKMQ (reference sequence). This CDR3 contains 18 residues. The CDR3 spells CASSLGAGEAPSTDTQYF. The CDR3 nucleotides are TGTGCCAGCAGCTTAGGGGCCGGGGAGGCCCCTAGCACAGATACGCAGTATTTT.

This sequence joins TRBV28 and TRBJ2-5, with 9 nucleotides matching TRBD2. The V segment lost 3 bases and the J segment 4 bases; nucleotides outside the gene matches: 6. The CDR3 loop spans 15 amino acids. Germline CDR1 is MDHEN and CDR2 is SYDVKM. Here the CDR3 reads CASSLRDSGGETQYF. The CDR3 DNA reads TGTGCCAGCAGTTTGAGGGATAGCGGGGGAGAGACCCAGTACTTC.

The V call is TRBV20-1, the J call TRBJ2-1, with D uncertain. Trimming took off 6 bases at V and 8 bases at J, with 8 bases between the two ends. This CDR3 has 10 amino acids. CDR1 and CDR2 (germline): DFQATT, SNEGSKA (reference sequence). CDR3 region: CSAASDEQFF. The CDR3 DNA reads as TGCAGTGCAGCCAGCGATGAGCAGTTCTTC.

The rearrangement uses TRBV13 and TRBJ2-3; tentatively, D is TRBD1 (7 bases). CDR1 is PRHDT and CDR2 is FYEKMQ in the germline V gene (reference sequence). V shed 5 bases and J shed 8 bases, with 14 bases lying between them. There are 13 residues in the CDR3. This CDR3 reads CASSPGGLVTQYF. CDR3 DNA sequence: TGTGCCAGCAGCCCAGGGGGACTGGTTACGCAGTATTTT.

V is TRBV7-8 and J is TRBJ1-1; maybe TRBD1 (6 bases). The CDR3 loop spans 17 amino acids. Trimming left V 8 bases short and J 0 bases short, with 22 bases between. Germline CDR1 reads SGHVS; CDR2 reads FQNEAQ. CDR3 DNA: TGTGCCAGCCACTTAGGCAGGGGCTTTCGGATGAACACTGAAGCTTTCTTT. Translating it yields CASHLGRGFRMNTEAFF.

Details on this clone: The sample has other DNA sequences that encode this CDR3 too. The chain joins TRBV4-2 to TRBJ1-2; 8 bases match TRBD1. Germline CDR1 LGHNA, CDR2 YNFKEQ. The V gene end was trimmed by 0 bases and the J gene end by 3 bases; junction bases not matched to a gene: 6. The CDR3 has 16 residues. The CDR3 sequence is CASSQDTRGQDYGYTF. Written as DNA, the CDR3 is TGTGCCAGCAGCCAAGATACCAGGGGGCAGGACTATGGCTACACCTTC.